Each of the 27 T cell receptor beta chains below was sequenced from the same sample in a study of T-cell reconstitution after alpha-beta-depleted transplantation in children. The TCRbeta library was prepared with unique molecular identifiers. MiXCR, applied by TCRdb to the PCR reads, yields one record per CDR3 protein. This repertoire shows around 480,000 distinct CDR3 sequences, over 25% found once; its top ten account for under 3%. The sample was PBMCs from the stem cell graft donor, taken from the stem cell graft. The receptors come from a human donor who donated a stem cell graft to a child with aplastic anemia.

The rearrangement joins TRBV6-5 to TRBJ1-4, with TRBD1 matching 8 bases. V lost 4 bases and J lost 3; bases outside the gene matches: 4. CDR3 length equals 15 residues. CDR1 and CDR2 (germline): MNHEY, SVGAGI. CDR3 sequence (DNA): TGTGCCAGCAGTTCAGGGGGCCTGGCTAATGAAAAACTGTTTTTT. Translated: CASSSGGLANEKLFF.

This clonotype has more than one count but fewer than ten. J is TRBJ2-3 and V is TRBV7-2; 9 bases fit TRBD1. The V gene end was trimmed by 5 bases and the J gene end by 7 bases; junction bases not matched to a gene: 13. The CDR3 totals 16 residues. Germline V CDR1 and CDR2: SGHTA, FQGNSA. CDR3 sequence (DNA): TGTGCCAGCAGCCCACACCCCGGACAGGGGTCGAATACGCAGTATTTT. Translating it yields CASSPHPGQGSNTQYF. The full variable domain, its missing parts supplied by reference TRBV7-2 and TRBJ2-3, is GAGVSQSPSNKVTEKGKDVELRCDPISGHTALYWYRQSLGQGLEFLIYFQGNSAPDKSGLPSDRFSAERTGGSVSTLTIQRTQQEDSAVYLCASSPHPGQGSNTQYFGPGTRLTVL.

This clonotype has a single count. This chain uses TRBV11-2 with TRBJ2-7; D remains unclear. CDR1 and CDR2 from the germline V gene are SGHAT and FQNNGV. The length of the CDR3 is 13 residues. V was pared by 6 bases and J by 2 bases, with 11 bases between. CDR3 amino acids: CASSSNGPYEQYV. The CDR3 DNA sequence: TGTGCCAGCAGTTCTAACGGACCCTACGAGCAGTACGTC.

This chain uses TRBV19 with TRBJ1-1; tentatively, D is TRBD1 (6 bases). The CDR3 covers 12 residues. V dropped 5 bases and J dropped 8 bases, with 12 bases sitting between them. The V gene's germline CDR1 is LNHDA and CDR2 SQIVND (reference sequence). CDR3 protein: CASSYGGLEAFF. Here the CDR3 DNA reads TGTGCCAGTAGTTATGGGGGGCTGGAAGCTTTCTTT.

This clonotype was seen a few times. The genes are TRBV7-2 and TRBJ2-1; TRBD2 matches at 8 bases. J was trimmed by 2 bases and V by 3 bases; bases with no gene match: 9. There are 17 residues in the CDR3. Germline V gives CDR1 SGHTA, CDR2 FQGNSA. The CDR3, as DNA: TGTGCCAGCAGCTTCAGGCCTTACGGGGGGGCCTACAATGAGCAGTTCTTC. Protein sequence: CASSFRPYGGAYNEQFF.

In this sample, this clonotype turned up a few times. V and J are TRBV6-2 or TRBV6-3 and TRBJ1-4, with D hard to call. CDR3 size: 16 residues. Trimming shortened V by 7 bases and J by 4 bases, and 19 bases separated the two germline ends. Germline CDR1 is MNHEY and CDR2 is SVGEGT. The CDR3 bases are TGTGCCAGCAAGGTCGGCCTACTTATACGTAATGAAAAACTGTTTTTT. This translates into CASKVGLLIRNEKLFF.

V is TRBV18 and J is TRBJ2-5; no definite D call. The CDR3 length is 14 residues. Germline assignment: CDR1 KGHSH and CDR2 LQKENI. The V end was cut by 6 bases, the J end by 5 bases, with 16 bases between. The DNA for the CDR3 is TGTGCCAGCTCCCCGGACCGCGTTCAGGAGACCCAGTACTTC. Its translation: CASSPDRVQETQYF.

The chain combines TRBV5-1 with TRBJ2-5; 7 bases line up with TRBD1. Trimming at V came to 5 bases and at J to 2 bases, leaving 9 bases not matched to a gene. The CDR3 contains 15 residues. Germline V lookup: CDR1 SGHRS, CDR2 YFSETQ. This CDR3 is CASRGRDSPQETQYF. The CDR3 DNA is TGCGCCAGCAGGGGAAGGGACAGTCCACAAGAGACCCAGTACTTC.

In its sample, this clonotype was seen a few times. V usage is TRBV20-1 and J usage is TRBJ2-7, with 9 bases matching TRBD2. This CDR3 spans 15 amino acids. The germline gives CDR1 DFQATT, CDR2 SNEGSKA (reference sequence). The trim removed 3 bases at V and 4 bases at J, leaving 10 bases unmatched. CDR3 sequence reads: CSARDIAGVGYEQYV. CDR3 bases: TGCAGTGCTAGGGACATAGCGGGAGTCGGTTACGAGCAGTACGTC.

This clonotype occurred a few times. This chain joins TRBV29-1 and TRBJ2-6; tentatively, D is TRBD2 (6 bases). The CDR3 extends over 15 amino acids. Germline values: CDR1 SQVTM, CDR2 ANQGSEA. The V gene lost 6 bases and the J gene lost 0 bases, with 12 bases spanning the gap. The CDR3: CSVDEGGSGANVLTF. The CDR3 nucleotides are TGCAGCGTGGATGAGGGAGGCTCTGGGGCCAACGTCCTGACTTTC. Full variable domain (rest looked up from reference TRBV29-1 and TRBJ2-6): SAVISQKPSRDICQRGTSLTIQCQVDSQVTMMFWYRQQPGQSLTLIATANQGSEATYESGFVIDKFPISRPNLTFSTLTVSNMSPEDSSIYLCSVDEGGSGANVLTFGAGSRLTVL.

This clonotype was detected a few times. V usage is TRBV29-1 and J usage is TRBJ1-2, with 7 bases lining up with TRBD1. J gave up 4 bases and V 7 bases, and 9 bases lay outside the gene matches. Germline CDR1 and CDR2: SQVTM and ANQGSEA. This CDR3 is built from 13 residues. CDR3 in DNA: TGCAGCGCAAAAGAGACAGGGCTCTATGGCTACACCTTC. It specifies CSAKETGLYGYTF.

About this clonotype itself: One end of the junction is discordant with germline, which a read error may explain. The chain joins TRBV2 to TRBJ1-1; D remains unclear. CDR3 length: 11 amino acids. From germline, CDR1 is SNHLY and CDR2 FYNNEI. This CDR3 is CPSSPFQEAFF. DNA for the CDR3: TGTCCCAGCAGTCCCTTTCAGGAAGCTTTCTTT.

This clonotype was detected only a few times. This rearrangement joins TRBV11-2 to TRBJ1-5; possibly TRBD1 for D (5 bases). The CDR3 consists of 14 residues. The germline V gene has CDR1 SGHAT and CDR2 FQNNGV. V lost 2 bases and J 8 bases, leaving 13 bases between the germline ends. The DNA for the CDR3 is TGTGCCAGCAGCTTACGGCCCGGGGGGGAGCCCCAGCATTTT. Translating it yields CASSLRPGGEPQHF. Looking up the rest from reference TRBV11-2 and TRBJ1-5 gives the full variable domain: EAGVAQSPRYKIIEKRQSVAFWCNPISGHATLYWYQQILGQGPKLLIQFQNNGVVDDSQLPKDRFSAERLKGVDSTLKIQPAKLEDSAVYLCASSLRPGGEPQHFGDGTRLSIL.

This chain joins TRBV11-2 and TRBJ2-7, with D perhaps assigned TRBD1 or TRBD2 (7 bases each). The CDR3 has 17 residues. The germline V and J ends were trimmed by 5 bases and 6 bases, with 26 bases remaining between them. The germline V gene encodes CDR1 SGHAT and CDR2 FQNNGV. The chain's CDR3 is CASSPRGGRGGVGEQYF. The DNA of the CDR3 is TGTGCCAGCAGCCCCAGAGGGGGCAGGGGAGGGGTCGGCGAGCAGTACTTC.

V gene TRBV27 combines with J gene TRBJ2-3; either TRBD1 or TRBD2 may fit D (5 bases each). V gave up 3 bases and J gave up 5 bases, with 18 bases separating them. There are 16 residues in the CDR3. CDR1 and CDR2 from the germline V gene are MNHEY and SMNVEV (reference sequence). The CDR3, as DNA: TGTGCCAGCAGTTTCGGGGCGGGCCACGGTGGAGATACGCAGTATTTT. Translating it yields CASSFGAGHGGDTQYF.

This clonotype was detected only a few times. The chain links TRBV6-2 or TRBV6-3 to TRBJ2-7; D is undetermined. CDR3 length equals 13 residues. The ends were cut back, 2 bases at V and 3 bases at J, with 8 bases in the middle. The germline gives CDR1 MNHEY, CDR2 SVGEGT. CDR3 nucleotide sequence: TGTGCCAGCAGTTACAGGGCTGTCTACGAGCAGTACGTC. This codes for CASSYRAVYEQYV.

The chain is built from TRBV12-3 or TRBV12-4 and TRBJ2-5; 9 bases line up with TRBD1. V lost 6 bases and J lost 4; bases outside the gene matches: 12. This CDR3 spans 16 amino acids. CDR3 bases: TGTGCCAGCAGCTTGCTGGGACAGGGCGGCGGAGAGACCCAGTACTTC. Translated: CASSLLGQGGGETQYF.

The chain recombines TRBV12-3 or TRBV12-4 with TRBJ1-6, with 8 bases that match TRBD1. The CDR3 loop spans 13 amino acids. V was pared by 6 bases and J by 9 bases, with 4 bases of the junction left unmatched. The CDR3 DNA reads as TGTGCCAGCAGCACAGGGGGAGTTTCACCCCTCCACTTT. The encoded protein is CASSTGGVSPLHF.

The CDR3 here is CASSSQVGGGDTEAFF. The CDR3 DNA reads as TGTGCCAGCAGTTCCCAGGTCGGAGGGGGTGACACTGAAGCTTTCTTT. The chain uses TRBV27 and TRBJ1-1, with a tentative D call TRBD1 (6 bases). CDR1 MNHEY and CDR2 SMNVEV come from the germline V gene (reference sequence). CDR3 size: 16 residues. V shed 4 bases and J shed 3 bases, with 18 bases lying between them.

This clonotype was counted only a few times. V gene TRBV7-2 combines with J gene TRBJ1-1; D may be TRBD1 (5 bases). Germline V gene sequence: CDR1 SGHTA, CDR2 FQGNSA. This CDR3 has 15 residues. V was trimmed by 6 bases and J by 0 bases, leaving 14 bases between them. The CDR3 reads CASSRPVTVNTEAFF. For the CDR3, the DNA is TGTGCCAGCAGTCGTCCGGTGACAGTGAACACTGAAGCTTTCTTT.

V is TRBV28 and J is TRBJ2-7; 11 nucleotides agree with TRBD2. The CDR3 is 15 residues long. V shed 5 bases, J shed 2 bases, and the junction held 5 bases outside the gene matches. Germline values: CDR1 MDHEN, CDR2 SYDVKM. In nucleotides, the CDR3 is TGTGCCAGCAGTGAAGGGACTAGCGGCCCCTACGAGCAGTACTTC. Residues: CASSEGTSGPYEQYF.

The chain uses TRBV11-2 and TRBJ1-1; D may be TRBD1 (6 bases). The V gene lost 6 bases and the J gene lost 4 bases, with 18 bases spanning the gap. This CDR3 is 15 amino acids long. The germline gives CDR1 SGHAT, CDR2 FQNNGV. The CDR3 spells CASRRIRGNSTEAFF. The CDR3 nucleotides are TGTGCCAGCAGGCGTATAAGGGGGAACAGCACTGAAGCTTTCTTT. The variable domain in full, completed from reference TRBV11-2 and TRBJ1-1, reads EAGVAQSPRYKIIEKRQSVAFWCNPISGHATLYWYQQILGQGPKLLIQFQNNGVVDDSQLPKDRFSAERLKGVDSTLKIQPAKLEDSAVYLCASRRIRGNSTEAFFGQGTRLTVV.

This chain connects TRBV5-6 to TRBJ2-2; D gene ambiguous. Germline CDR1 SGHDT, CDR2 YYEEEE. This CDR3 has 15 residues. V lost 0 bases to trimming and J lost 4 bases, with 10 bases between them. The CDR3 loop reads CASSLVGIPTGELFF. For the CDR3, the DNA is TGTGCCAGCAGCTTGGTGGGTATTCCCACCGGGGAGCTGTTTTTT.

This clonotype was observed a handful of times. The chain carries TRBV6-2 or TRBV6-3 and TRBJ2-1, with D possibly matching TRBD1 (5 bases). V dropped 6 bases and J dropped 5 bases, with 11 bases sitting between them. Germline V gives CDR1 MNHEY, CDR2 SVGEGT. CDR3 size: 13 residues. CDR3 nucleotide sequence: TGTGCCAGCAGCTTACAGGTAAACAATGAGCAGTTCTTC. Translating it yields CASSLQVNNEQFF.

V and J are TRBV6-5 and TRBJ2-1; TRBD2 is a possible D gene (6 bases). CDR1 is MNHEY and CDR2 is SVGAGI in the germline V gene. The CDR3 is 15 amino acids. V shed 4 bases and J shed 4 bases, with 14 bases lying between them. CDR3 DNA sequence: TGTGCCAGCAGTTCGGAGGGAGGTCTGTACAATGAGCAGTTCTTC. Protein product: CASSSEGGLYNEQFF.

The chain recombines TRBV29-1 with TRBJ2-3; D is unresolved. This CDR3 has 10 amino acids. Germline V CDR1 and CDR2: SQVTM, ANQGSEA. Between the trimmed V and J ends, which lost 4 bases and 5 bases, there was a span of 4 bases. Here the CDR3 reads CSVAGDTQYF. CDR3 bases: TGCAGCGTTGCGGGAGATACGCAGTATTTT.

This clonotype has only a few counts. The CDR3 region has the DNA TGCAGTGCTAGAGATCGACAGGGAAATTCACCCCTCCACTTT. Its protein is CSARDRQGNSPLHF. The chain has TRBV20-1 and TRBJ1-6; 7 nucleotides line up with TRBD1. CDR3 length: 14 amino acids. V shed 0 bases, J shed 7 bases, and the junction held 3 bases outside the gene matches. CDR1 is DFQATT, CDR2 SNEGSKA, per germline (reference sequence).